This T cell receptor beta chain appears in the sequencing data of a study of regulatory T cells in long-lasting Graves disease (dated by TCRdb to about 2021). About the study as a whole: Patients with newly diagnosed Graves' disease had been on antithyroid drugs for under 3 months. A total of about 33 samples were covered by TCR sequencing, comprising roughly 13 persistent and around 20 newly diagnosed Graves' disease patients. The study was registered as a clinical trial and conducted in China. This study used TCR sequencing and RNA sequencing of peripheral blood to compare persistent Graves' disease patients against newly diagnosed Graves' disease patients. What the study reported, not specific to this receptor: Sequencing and analysis were restricted to the TCR beta chain. Compared with newly diagnosed patients, persistent Graves' disease patients had lower TCR Shannon entropy and fewer highly expanded clones, which suggests clonal expansion. As a limitation, the authors acknowledged that the small sample size may reduce accuracy. Peripheral blood alone was examined, since thyroid tissue, which constituted the primary lesion, could not be accessed. Patients with persistent disease shared more public clonotypes (fewer than 3,000) than newly diagnosed patients did (more than 900). Persistent disease showed preferential use of TRBV28, TRBJ1-2 and TRBJ2-5, whereas newly diagnosed disease favored TRBV20-1 and TRBJ2-1.

Counted from cysteine to phenylalanine, this CDR3 has 16 amino acids. Just the 48-base CDR3 DNA is kept, in frame starting at base 1. V loses 2 bases, J loses 3 bases, and the germline ends lie 16 bases apart. The germline V gene (reference sequence) gives CDR1 as GTSNPN and CDR2 as SVGIG. Library preparation was by multiplex PCR. The instrument given in TCRdb is Illumina HiSeq 4000. To build TCR beta libraries, CDR3 regions were amplified by Arm-PCR using iRepertoire HTBI primers. Before sequencing, the PCR products went through gel purification. The authors processed their data as follows. Across samples, about 64 TRBV and 13 to 15 TRBJ segments were identified and used for gene usage analysis of CDR3 amino acid clonotypes. Filtered high-quality paired reads were merged into contigs using COPE and FqMerger. BLAST was used to align contigs to IMGT TRBV, TRBD and TRBJ reference genes, with CDR3 defined following IMGT. Highly expanded clones were defined as clonotypes with a frequency above 0.1%. Repertoire diversity was measured by Shannon entropy, and V-J evenness by the Gini coefficient. A clonotype found in more than one individual was treated as public. TCRdb passed the public sequencing reads through fastp at Q25 and MiXCR, retaining productive beta sequences. Each entry is one CDR3 protein sequence, shown with its most common DNA and genes. These V and J calls originate from TCRdb's pipeline instead of the authors' own analysis. The sample contains hundreds of thousands of distinct CDR3 sequences, about 16% of them found a single time. The ten largest clones add up to approximately 12% of the sample.

Points on this clonotype: Its specific antigen is unknown. No much larger clone is present one base from it, and per-base qualities are unavailable.

In light of the paper, this sample's time point label describes: newly diagnosed GD, antithyroid drugs for less than 3 months. RNA was extracted from PBMCs in TRIzol for both TCR sequencing and RNA sequencing. The diagnosis of Graves' disease followed American Thyroid Association guidelines. Recruitment of patients was carried out at an endocrinology department in Xi'an, China. Each patient gave approximately 9.7 milliliters of peripheral blood, collected in an EDTA anticoagulant tube. Ficoll Paque Plus density gradient separation was used to isolate PBMCs, and no further T cell sorting was performed. An Agilent 2100 Bioanalyzer and agarose gel were used to assess RNA quality, and a NanoDrop 2000 was used to measure RNA concentration. These data also featured in a second study, about T cells in Graves' hyperthyroidism and ophthalmopathy. The second source states: Stable Graves' hyperthyroidism was defined as the absence of progression to ophthalmopathy over 18 months of follow-up. Hyperthyroidism patients were newly diagnosed, with disease duration under 2 months, and aged 18 to 65 years. Exclusion was applied to patients with uncontrolled infections, other autoimmune diseases, pregnancy or lactation. Diagnoses relied on clinical symptoms, serum thyroxine and TRAb, thyroid ultrasound and orbital computed tomography. A first-round RT-PCR of the TCR CDR3 used the HTBI primer set with the Qiagen OneStep RT-PCR kit. Blood samples also contained most of the expanded thyroid clonotypes (frequency above 0.001), which suggests that blood repertoires may reflect thyroid immune responses. A model built on a 13 V-J signature distinguished ophthalmopathy from stable hyperthyroidism, reaching roughly 88% sensitivity and 81.08% specificity in cross-validation and 80%/75% in testing. In validation, the model predicted progression to ophthalmopathy with about 71% sensitivity and approximately 72% specificity, a median of 6.5 months before onset. To identify TCR V-J signatures that set the groups apart, the researchers used a discovery cohort of about a hundred patients, made up of roughly 45 with Graves' ophthalmopathy and about 60 with stable Graves' hyperthyroidism. An independent validation cohort of under 20 hyperthyroidism patients and roughly 16 patients who later progressed to ophthalmopathy tested prospective prediction of ophthalmopathy. For training and testing, the 100 or so patients in the discovery cohort were randomly divided in a 7:3 ratio. Thyroid tissue and blood T-cell repertoires from about six Graves' hyperthyroidism patients were also compared in the study. After blood sampling, hyperthyroidism patients were treated with methimazole at a starting dose of 30 mg daily, and ophthalmopathy patients were treated with high-dose intravenous methylprednisolone. A second multiplex PCR round built the libraries, followed by size selection and purification. Libraries were sequenced paired-end with 100 bp reads on an Illumina HiSeq2000. SOAPnuke was used to process the raw data, with reads discarded if the reads contained adapters or uncalled bases, had a mean Phred below 15, or lacked an exact constant-primer or identifier match. COPE v1.2.5 was used to merge the high-quality paired reads, and each unique nucleotide sequence was defined as a clonotype. MiTCR v1.1 was used to align clonotypes to the IMGT TRBV, TRBD and TRBJ reference segments. The analysis was restricted to V-J combinations with a frequency above 0.0001, which together covered roughly 99% of the repertoires. A TCS score was defined as the ratio of F50 (clonal expansion) to E x V (chaos), with BLOSUM62-based TCRdist applied between CDR3 peptides within each V-J. Welch's t-statistics and random forest reduced fewer than 550 V-J features to around 14, which were used in a naive Bayes classifier (R e1071). No statistical method was used to set the sample size in advance, and investigators knew the group allocation. TCR Vbeta CDR3 sequencing of roughly 140 peripheral blood samples (approximately 44 ophthalmopathy, about 80 hyperthyroidism and around 17 progressor patients) is reported in the paper.

The sequencing used peripheral blood mononuclear cells (PBMCs), collected at new diagnosis, from a patient treated with antithyroid drugs. The V gene is TRBV30 and the J gene is TRBJ1-4; the D gene assignment is ambiguous. This TCR was sampled from a man aged 18 to 30 with Graves disease. Donor details come from another sample of the same person, matched by shared clones. This receptor has the CDR3 CAWSMLGVGANEKLFF. In nucleotide form, the sequence is TGTGCCTGGAGTATGCTGGGAGTCGGGGCTAATGAAAAACTGTTTTTT.